The 9 T cell receptor beta chains below were found in one sample sequenced in a study of CD8 T cells in ankylosing spondylitis. From the 5' RACE reads, TCRdb called clonotypes with MiXCR, one entry per CDR3 protein. The repertoire holds hundreds of thousands of distinct CDR3 sequences, around 26% seen once, with 0.85% to 1% in the top ten. Study findings and constraints: Among TCR beta sequences, a motif of under 10 highly homologous variants appeared characteristic of ankylosing spondylitis blood.

Their target antigens are unknown. The sequenced sample consisted of blood, either unsorted or a sorted T cell fraction (not recorded which). All receptors derive from a male donor with ankylosing spondylitis.

This chain uses TRBV20-1 with TRBJ2-1, with 8 bases matching TRBD2. This CDR3 has 17 residues. Looked up from germline, CDR1 is DFQATT and CDR2 is SNEGSKA (reference sequence). Trimming took 5 bases from V and 5 from J; bases not matched to a gene: 17. For the CDR3, the DNA is TGCAGTGCTTTCTCCCTAACTAGCGGATGGGTAAACAATGAGCAGTTCTTC. Its translation is CSAFSLTSGWVNNEQFF.

The chain joins TRBV25-1 to TRBJ1-2; the D gene is possibly TRBD1 (5 bases). Trimming removed 4 bases at V and 8 bases at J, with 8 bases between. The CDR3 spans 11 residues. CDR1 is MGHDK, CDR2 SYGVNS, per germline. The CDR3 coding sequence is TGTGCCAGCAGTGCAGGGCCAGGCTACACCTTC. Translation gives CASSAGPGYTF.

The chain is built from TRBV5-6 and TRBJ1-1; D is undetermined. The CDR3 consists of 15 residues. Trimming removed 0 bases from V and 7 bases from J, with 16 bases in between. Germline V gives CDR1 SGHDT, CDR2 YYEEEE. The CDR3 sequence: CASSLVEGAVSEAFF. The CDR3 nucleotides read TGTGCCAGCAGCTTGGTGGAGGGCGCGGTAAGTGAAGCTTTCTTT.

The V call is TRBV27, the J call TRBJ2-7; 7 nucleotides agree with TRBD1. V was pared by 5 bases and J by 5 bases, with 9 bases of the junction left unmatched. CDR3 length: 14 amino acids. Germline V gene sequence: CDR1 MNHEY, CDR2 SMNVEV (reference sequence). In nucleotides, the CDR3 is TGTGCCAGCAGTCCCAGACAGGGCCGTCACGAGCAGTACTTC. This encodes CASSPRQGRHEQYF.

This clonotype showed up many times. The rearrangement uses TRBV12-3 or TRBV12-4 and TRBJ1-5, with D possibly matching TRBD1 (5 bases). This CDR3 has 14 amino acids. Trimming shortened V by 5 bases and J by 5 bases, and 13 bases separated the two germline ends. CDR3: CASSLRTGDQPQHF. Written as DNA, the CDR3 is TGTGCCAGCAGTCTACGCACGGGGGATCAGCCCCAGCATTTT.

This clonotype was counted between two and nine times. The chain employs TRBV3-1 and TRBJ2-7, with TRBD2 as a possible D gene (5 bases). CDR1 LGHDT and CDR2 YNNKEL come from the germline V gene (reference sequence). The CDR3 totals 14 residues. V lost 3 bases to trimming and J lost 8 bases, with 17 bases between them. CDR3 loop: CASSQVTSSIQQYF. The CDR3 DNA is TGTGCCAGCAGCCAGGTAACTAGTAGTATCCAGCAGTACTTC.

This clonotype showed up just a few times. The V call is TRBV6-2 or TRBV6-3, the J call TRBJ2-1; TRBD2 matches 9 bases. Germline values: CDR1 MNHEY, CDR2 SVGEGT. V dropped 6 bases and J dropped 9; count of bases not matched to a gene: 6. The CDR3 is 13 amino acids. CDR3 region: CASSSLAGVEQFF. The CDR3 DNA sequence: TGTGCCAGCAGCTCATTAGCGGGAGTTGAGCAGTTCTTC.

The V gene is TRBV24-1, the J gene TRBJ1-1; D gene uncertain. Looked up from germline, CDR1 is KGHDR and CDR2 is SFDVKD. The V end was cut by 12 bases, the J end by 4 bases, with 26 bases between. This CDR3 is built from 16 residues. The CDR3 sequence is CASIRGWAAESTEAFF. CDR3 nucleotides: TGTGCCTCTATAAGAGGGTGGGCCGCTGAAAGCACTGAAGCTTTCTTT.

The chain carries TRBV24-1 and TRBJ2-3; TRBD2 might be the D (6 bases). The CDR3 totals 13 residues. The V gene lost 8 bases and the J gene lost 2 bases, with 10 bases spanning the gap. Germline V lookup: CDR1 KGHDR, CDR2 SFDVKD. The CDR3 region has the DNA TGTGCCACCAAGGAGGGTCACACAGATACGCAGTATTTT. It specifies CATKEGHTDTQYF.